This T cell receptor (beta chain) was obtained from a study of response to subunit inactivated influenza vaccine. TCRdb re-analysed the RT-PCR reads in MiXCR, keeping a single row per CDR3 protein. Among 150,000 to 200,000 distinct CDR3 sequences listed, 9.5% to 15% were seen once. A remark on this clonotype: A much larger clone is a single base away; this may be a read error.

Germline CDR1 and CDR2: SGHAT and FQNNGV. The CDR3 covers 12 residues. Trimming cost V 0 bases and J 6 bases, with 3 bases left between them. These data were also filed under a second study, of T cells expressing NK-cell markers. Turning to that study: TCR beta cDNA was generated via 5'RACE template switching incorporating UMIs.

The clonotype comes from a man aged 45-65 years who received an inactivated influenza vaccine. This sequence joins TRBV11-2 and TRBJ2-1; D is uncertain. The sample in question was CD8+ T cells sorted from PBMCs, obtained about 12 days after vaccination. The CDR3 here is CASSLEINEQFF. The CDR3 nucleotides read TGTGCCAGCAGCTTAGAAATCAATGAGCAGTTCTTC.